A selection of T cell receptor beta chains follows, all from one sample in a study of cytomegalovirus exposure and HLA in healthy donors. The table came from immunoSEQ multiplex PCR; TCRdb's copy has only in-frame clones and leaves some out. The sample holds under 110,000 clones, about four fifths seen once. Material for sequencing was PBMCs. These receptors all stem from a man aged 45-65 years in good health and CMV-seronegative. Each CDR3 is given with its conserved first and last residue. D genes are given only for firm matches. Rows give clone size only sometimes, using once, few, many, or a class for an expanded clone.

>NA|TRBV5-1|NA|TRBJ1-6
CASSLGGRGYSPLHF
TGCGCCAGCAGCTTGGGGGGCAGGGGATATTCACCCCTCCACTTT
>NA|TRBV7-9|TRBD1|TRBJ1-1
CASSRRGQGVNTEAFF
TGTGCCAGCAGCCGCCGGGGACAGGGTGTGAACACTGAAGCTTTCTTT
>few|TRBV19|NA|TRBJ1-5
CASSMGRAFDQPQHF
TGTGCCAGTAGTATGGGCAGGGCGTTCGATCAGCCCCAGCATTTT
>NA|TRBV19|TRBD1|TRBJ1-5
CASSRFLQGASNQPQHF
TGTGCCAGTAGTAGGTTCCTCCAGGGGGCGAGCAATCAGCCCCAGCATTTT
>NA|TRBV4-2|NA|TRBJ2-2
CASSPRDSNTGELFF
TGTGCCAGCAGCCCCCGGGACTCGAACACCGGGGAGCTGTTTTTT
>NA|TRBV6-6|TRBD1|TRBJ1-1
CASSSMTGAPEAFF
TGTGCCAGCAGTTCGATGACAGGGGCCCCTGAAGCTTTCTTT
>NA|TRBV5-1|NA|TRBJ1-4
CASSEGWGATNEKLFF
TGCGCCAGCAGCGAGGGCTGGGGTGCAACTAATGAAAAACTGTTTTTT
>NA|TRBV2|NA|TRBJ1-2
CASSEVGGDSYGYTF
TGTGCCAGCAGTGAAGTGGGAGGGGATTCCTATGGCTACACCTTC
>NA|TRBV7-2|NA|TRBJ2-7
CASSGPGYEQYF
TGTGCCAGCAGCGGGCCAGGGTACGAGCAGTACTTC
>few|TRBV11-2|TRBD1|TRBJ2-5
CASSYGTVAQYF
TGTGCCAGCAGTTACGGGACAGTTGCCCAGTACTTC
>NA|TRBV6-5|TRBD1|TRBJ2-7
CASSYSISGQGYEQYF
TGTGCCAGCAGTTACTCGATATCAGGACAGGGATACGAGCAGTACTTC
>NA|TRBV7-8|NA|TRBJ1-3
CASSLGGQVNTIYF
TGTGCCAGCAGCTTAGGTGGGCAGGTCAACACCATATATTTT
>NA|TRBV7-9|NA|TRBJ1-1
CASTLDVRGTEAFF
TGTGCCAGCACCCTAGACGTACGGGGGACTGAAGCTTTCTTT
>NA|TRBV5-4|NA|TRBJ2-7
CASSLNRARNEQYF
TGTGCCAGCAGCTTGAACAGGGCTAGGAACGAGCAGTACTTC
>once|TRBV4-1|NA|TRBJ2-1
CASSQEGSGAAPYNEQFF
TGCGCCAGCAGCCAAGAAGGATCGGGTGCCGCCCCCTACAATGAGCAGTTCTTC
>NA|TRBV11-2|TRBD1|TRBJ1-1
CASSPGGFENTEAFF
TGTGCCAGCAGCCCAGGGGGGTTCGAAAACACTGAAGCTTTCTTT
>NA|TRBV11-2|NA|TRBJ1-1
CASSLVRKQPVAFF
TGTGCCAGCAGCTTAGTCAGAAAACAGCCGGTGGCTTTCTTT
>NA|TRBV12-5|TRBD1|TRBJ2-1
CASGLAGGWSSYNEQFF
TGTGCTAGTGGTTTGGCAGGGGGTTGGAGCTCCTACAATGAGCAGTTCTTC
>NA|TRBV6-1|NA|TRBJ2-2
CASSEFRGNTGELFF
TGTGCCAGCAGCGAATTCAGGGGGAACACCGGGGAGCTGTTTTTT
>NA|TRBV18|TRBD1|TRBJ2-6
CASSIETGPYSGANVLTF
TGTGCCAGCTCAATAGAGACAGGGCCGTACTCTGGGGCCAACGTCCTGACTTTC
>NA|TRBV6-1|NA|TRBJ1-2
CASMGLGANGYTF
TGTGCCAGCATGGGCTTGGGGGCGAACGGCTACACCTTC
>NA|TRBV7-3|TRBD1|TRBJ1-2
CASSLRDRGSYGYTF
TGTGCCAGCAGCTTAAGGGACAGGGGGAGCTATGGCTACACCTTC
>NA|TRBV4-2|NA|TRBJ1-4
CASSQDLAGGFEKLFF
TGTGCCAGCAGCCAAGACCTGGCGGGGGGCTTTGAAAAACTGTTTTTT
>NA|TRBV5-6|NA|TRBJ1-3
CASSFRGASGNTIYF
TGTGCCAGCAGCTTCCGAGGAGCTTCTGGAAACACCATATATTTT
>NA|TRBV27|NA|TRBJ2-2
CASSPLRGVVTGELFF
TGTGCCAGCAGCCCGCTGCGGGGAGTTGTCACCGGGGAGCTGTTTTTT
>few|TRBV2|NA|TRBJ1-4
CASAAEGNEKLFF
TGTGCCAGCGCGGCAGAAGGAAATGAAAAACTGTTTTTT
>NA|TRBV6-5|TRBD1|TRBJ2-2
CASSLDGTGNTGELFF
TGTGCCAGCAGTTTAGATGGGACAGGGAACACCGGGGAGCTGTTTTTT
>NA|TRBV18|NA|TRBJ1-5
CASSAVGVWSGGGNQPQHF
TGTGCCAGCTCCGCCGTCGGGGTGTGGAGCGGAGGCGGCAATCAGCCCCAGCATTTT
>few|TRBV9|NA|TRBJ1-4
CASSVDRTNEKLFF
TGTGCCAGCAGCGTAGACAGGACTAATGAAAAACTGTTTTTT